This TCR beta chain emerged from a study of T cell responses to AZD1222 COVID-19 vaccine. As concerns this clone: Its antigen is unknown.

Study results and caveats: Donors were chiefly white British, with a greater number of females, and clonal diversity was perhaps underestimated. An increase in Spike-specific TCR breadth and depth was observed after two AZD1222 doses. Distributed over spike, vaccine-associated CD4 TCRs predominated at 160-218 and 743-854.

Clones were sequenced by immunoSEQ multiplex PCR, and TCRdb holds only the in-frame ones, with some missing. The data contain fewer than 110,000 clones, about 90% of them singletons. The clonotype comes from an adult in good health. Sequenced material: peripheral blood, taken on day 0 of AZD1222 vaccination.

As DNA, the CDR3 is TGTGCCAGCGGGAGGCCCGGGTACAACAACTATGGCTACACCTTC. Translated: CASGRPGYNNYGYTF. The chain couples TRBV7-2 to TRBJ1-2; D is unresolved. The V end was cut by 8 bases, the J end by 2 bases, with 18 bases between. Germline CDR1 SGHTA, CDR2 FQGNSA. The CDR3 sequence is 15 residues long.